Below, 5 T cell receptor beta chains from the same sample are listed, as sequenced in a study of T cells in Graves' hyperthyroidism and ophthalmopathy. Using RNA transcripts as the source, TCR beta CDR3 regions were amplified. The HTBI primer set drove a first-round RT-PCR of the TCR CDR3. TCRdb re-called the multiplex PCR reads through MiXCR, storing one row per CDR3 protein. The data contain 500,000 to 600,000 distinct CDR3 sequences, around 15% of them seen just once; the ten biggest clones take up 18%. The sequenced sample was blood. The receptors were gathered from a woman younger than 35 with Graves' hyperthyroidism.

The CDR3 sequence: CASTLAGPYNEQFF. Written as DNA, the CDR3 is TGTGCCAGCACCCTTGCGGGACCCTACAATGAGCAGTTCTTC. The chain carries TRBV6-1 and TRBJ2-1, with TRBD2 as a possible D gene (6 bases). Germline CDR1 is MNHNS and CDR2 is SASEGT. There are 14 residues in the CDR3. Trimming cost V 7 bases and J 2 bases, with 12 bases left between them.

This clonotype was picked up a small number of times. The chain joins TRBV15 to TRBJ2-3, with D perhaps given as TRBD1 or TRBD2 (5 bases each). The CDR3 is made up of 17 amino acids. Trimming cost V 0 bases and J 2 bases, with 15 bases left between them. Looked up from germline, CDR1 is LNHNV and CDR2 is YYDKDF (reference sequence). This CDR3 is CATSRDISGSFTDTQYF. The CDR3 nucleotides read TGTGCCACCAGCAGAGATATATCAGGGAGTTTCACAGATACGCAGTATTTT. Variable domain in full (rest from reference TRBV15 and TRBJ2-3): DAMVIQNPRYQVTQFGKPVTLSCSQTLNHNVMYWYQQKSSQAPKLLFHYYDKDFNNEADTPDNFQSRRPNTSFCFLDIRSPGLGDTAMYLCATSRDISGSFTDTQYFGPGTRLTVL.

CDR3 DNA: TGTGCCAGCTCACCGCGGGACGGAACCAACAATGAGCAGTTCTTC. It translates to CASSPRDGTNNEQFF. V gene TRBV18 combines with J gene TRBJ2-1; D possibly corresponds to TRBD2 (6 bases). Germline assignment: CDR1 KGHSH and CDR2 LQKENI. This CDR3 has 15 amino acids. V was trimmed by 3 bases and J by 5 bases, leaving 14 bases between them.

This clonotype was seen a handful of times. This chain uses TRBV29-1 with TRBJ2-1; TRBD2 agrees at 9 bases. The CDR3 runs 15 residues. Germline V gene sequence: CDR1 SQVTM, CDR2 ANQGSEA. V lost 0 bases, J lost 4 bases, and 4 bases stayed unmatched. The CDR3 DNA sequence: TGCAGCGTTGAAGATCTACTAGCGGGTTACAATGAGCAGTTCTTC. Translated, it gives CSVEDLLAGYNEQFF.

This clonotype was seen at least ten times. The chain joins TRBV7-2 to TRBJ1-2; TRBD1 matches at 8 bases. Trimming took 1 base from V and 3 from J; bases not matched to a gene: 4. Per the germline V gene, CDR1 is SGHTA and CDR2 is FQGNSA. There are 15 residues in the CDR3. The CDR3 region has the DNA TGTGCCAGCAGCTTAGGGACAGGGTGGGACTATGGCTACACCTTC. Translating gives CASSLGTGWDYGYTF. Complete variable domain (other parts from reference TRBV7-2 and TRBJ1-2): GAGVSQSPSNKVTEKGKDVELRCDPISGHTALYWYRQSLGQGLEFLIYFQGNSAPDKSGLPSDRFSAERTGGSVSTLTIQRTQQEDSAVYLCASSLGTGWDYGYTFGSGTRLTVV.